This record covers a single T cell receptor (beta chain). Its antigen is as yet unknown. Germline V lookup: CDR1 SGHTA, CDR2 FQGNSA. V trimming: 7 bases; J trimming: 0 bases; junction bases outside the gene matches: 3. This CDR3 region has 14 residues. The data were obtained in a study of beta chain features in type 1 diabetes. Study results and caveats: A moderate, significant TCRB CDR3 shortening appeared in type 1 diabetes across four CD4+ subsets. Diminished insertions and augmented deletions at VDJ junctions characterized type 1 diabetes patients. Possible PCR preference for shorter templates applied equally to patients and controls.

Donors contributed one heparinised blood draw apiece, averaging approximately 100 mL. Over 95% purity was reached by all sorted populations. Expressed TCRB transcripts were sequenced after all isolated RNA was converted to cDNA. Assay used: immunoSEQ multiplex PCR; TCRdb lists only in-frame clones, some missing. The sample records tens of thousands of clones, roughly 68% being singletons. The rearrangement links TRBV7-2 to TRBJ2-3; the match to TRBD2 covers 8 bases. This receptor was identified in a woman in her late teens or twenties with type 1 diabetes. Sequenced sample: Tregs from blood. CDR3 protein: CASKLAASTDTQYF. The CDR3 DNA reads TGTGCCAGCAAACTAGCGGCTAGCACAGATACGCAGTATTTT.